This record covers a single TCR beta chain. The sample is drawn from a study of blood T cell repertoires in COVID-19. Study-level information: Sources were T cells, B-cell-depleted T cells, or PBMCs; the material itself was cDNA or gDNA.

The authors' processing: Researchers report that nucleated cell counts were estimated from reference gene primer amplification. The repertoire was sequenced with immunoSEQ multiplex PCR; TCRdb's copy has only in-frame clones and lacks some. The DNA was the basis for D and trimming; V, J and clone size are from that table. The sample includes about 190,000 clones, about four fifths seen only once; the top ten take under 12%. The CDR3 sequence is 15 residues long. CDR1 WNHNN and CDR2 SYGVQD come from the germline V gene (reference sequence). V dropped 0 bases and J dropped 0 bases, with 8 bases sitting between them.

The sample comprised peripheral blood. The rearrangement links TRBV10-1 to TRBJ1-1; no reliable D call. The source is a woman older than 75 with active or convalescent COVID-19. CDR3 amino acids: CASSESGRLNTEAFF. In DNA form, the CDR3 reads TGCGCCAGCAGTGAGTCGGGCAGGTTGAACACTGAAGCTTTCTTT.